This entry lists 2 T cell receptor beta chains sequenced from one sample in a study of CD8 T cells in Susac syndrome. Reverse transcription of about 0.45 to 1 ug RNA used random hexamers. TCRdb reprocessed the immunoSEQ multiplex PCR reads with MiXCR, giving one entry per CDR3 protein. The table lists 120,000 or so distinct CDR3 sequences, nearly 96% of them singletons. Sequencing used CD4+ T cells from PBMCs. These receptor sequences come from a human donor with Susac syndrome.

The chain carries TRBV30 and TRBJ1-2; D is unclear. The CDR3 covers 11 residues. Germline assignment: CDR1 GTSNPN and CDR2 SVGIG (reference sequence). Trimming took 8 bases from V and 5 from J, leaving 12 bases between them. CDR3 nucleotide sequence: TGTGCCAGTTCGTCGGGGTATGGCTACACCTTC. Its protein is CASSSGYGYTF.

The chain carries TRBV14 and TRBJ2-1; D not resolved. Trimming left V 0 bases short and J 9 bases short, with 9 bases between. Per the germline V gene, CDR1 is SGHDN and CDR2 is FVKESK. The CDR3 is 13 amino acids. The CDR3 region is CASSQDRQSEQFF. DNA of the CDR3: TGTGCCAGCAGCCAAGATCGTCAGAGTGAGCAGTTCTTC.